One T cell receptor (beta chain) is described in this entry. The source of the sample is a study of T cell clones after liver transplantation. TCRdb's copy holds only in-frame clones and misses some; the assay was immunoSEQ multiplex PCR. The table records tens of thousands of clones, around 84% of them present only once. Trimming shortened V by 8 bases and J by 2 bases, and 15 bases separated the two germline ends. CDR3 length: 14 amino acids. Germline values: CDR1 SGHTA, CDR2 FQGNSA. The origin of this receptor is a human patient who received a liver transplant. The graft donor may account for some of the T cells. The chain employs TRBV7-2 and TRBJ2-5; the D call may be TRBD1 or TRBD2 (5 bases each). Sequencing was performed on CD4+ T cells from blood, taken around 50 months after liver transplant. The CDR3 is CASLGVGPQETQYF. The CDR3 coding sequence is TGTGCCAGCTTGGGAGTGGGGCCGCAAGAGACCCAGTACTTC.